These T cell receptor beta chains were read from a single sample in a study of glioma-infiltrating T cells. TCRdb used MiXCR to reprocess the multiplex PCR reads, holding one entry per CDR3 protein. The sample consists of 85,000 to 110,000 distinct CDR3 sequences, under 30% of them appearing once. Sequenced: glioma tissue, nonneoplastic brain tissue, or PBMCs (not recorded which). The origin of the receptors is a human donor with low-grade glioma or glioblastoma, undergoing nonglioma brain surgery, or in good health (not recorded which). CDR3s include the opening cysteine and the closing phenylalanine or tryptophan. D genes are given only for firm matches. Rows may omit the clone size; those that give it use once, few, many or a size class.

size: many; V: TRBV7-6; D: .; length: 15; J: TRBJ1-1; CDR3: CASSTTEGVNTEAFF; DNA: TGTGCCAGCAGCACGACAGAGGGTGTAAACACTGAAGCTTTCTTT
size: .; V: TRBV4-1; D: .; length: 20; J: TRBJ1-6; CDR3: CASSQDKGWTASSYNSPLHF; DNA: TGCGCCAGCAGCCAAGATAAGGGCTGGACAGCAAGCTCCTATAATTCACCCCTCCACTTT
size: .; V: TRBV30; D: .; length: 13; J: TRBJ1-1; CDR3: CAWSRGSDTEAFF; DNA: TGTGCCTGGAGTAGAGGTTCGGATACTGAAGCTTTCTTT
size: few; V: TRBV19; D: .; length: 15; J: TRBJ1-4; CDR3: CASTVQATTNEKLFF; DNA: TGTGCCAGTACCGTCCAGGCGACGACTAATGAAAAACTGTTTTTT
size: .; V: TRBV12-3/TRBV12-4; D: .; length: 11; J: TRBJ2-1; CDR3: CASSLALERFF; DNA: TGTGCCAGCAGCCTAGCTTTGGAGCGGTTCTTC
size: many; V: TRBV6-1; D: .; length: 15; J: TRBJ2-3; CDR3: CASSYATGVTDTQYF; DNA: TGTGCCAGCAGTTATGCGACGGGGGTCACAGATACGCAGTATTTT
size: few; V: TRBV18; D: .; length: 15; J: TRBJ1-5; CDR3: CASSPVGVSGQPQHF; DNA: TGTGCCAGCTCCCCCGTGGGGGTCTCGGGGCAGCCCCAGCATTTT
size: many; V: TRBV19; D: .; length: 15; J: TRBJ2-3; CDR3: CASLERTGVVDTQYF; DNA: TGTGCCAGTCTTGAGCGGACCGGGGTAGTAGATACGCAGTATTTT
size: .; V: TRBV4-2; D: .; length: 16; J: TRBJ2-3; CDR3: CASSQAPGDPRDTQYF; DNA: TGTGCCAGCAGCCAAGCCCCGGGGGACCCGCGGGATACGCAGTATTTT
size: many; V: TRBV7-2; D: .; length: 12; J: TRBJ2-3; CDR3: CASSLALDTQYF; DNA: TGTGCCAGCAGCTTAGCGTTAGATACGCAGTATTTT
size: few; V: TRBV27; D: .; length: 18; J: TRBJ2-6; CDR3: CASSPLTGQGPGANVLTF; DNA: TGTGCCAGCAGTCCACTCACGGGGCAGGGGCCTGGGGCCAACGTCCTGACTTTC
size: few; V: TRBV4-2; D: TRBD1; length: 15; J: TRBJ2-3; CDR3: CASSPGTASTDTQYF; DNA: TGTGCCAGCAGCCCCGGGACAGCTAGCACAGATACGCAGTATTTT
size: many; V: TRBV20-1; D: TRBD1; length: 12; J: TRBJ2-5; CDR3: CSAPGQTETQYF; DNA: TGCAGTGCCCCGGGACAGACAGAGACCCAGTACTTC
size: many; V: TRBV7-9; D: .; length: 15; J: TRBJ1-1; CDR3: CASSIRLAGNTEAFF; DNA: TGTGCCAGCAGCATACGACTTGCGGGCAACACTGAAGCTTTCTTT
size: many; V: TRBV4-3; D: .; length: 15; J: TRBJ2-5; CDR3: CASSQDGTQRETQYF; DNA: TGCGCCAGCAGCCAAGATGGCACCCAACGGGAGACCCAGTACTTC
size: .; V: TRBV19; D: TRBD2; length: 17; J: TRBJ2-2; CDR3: CASSIETSGGSTGELFF; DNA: TGTGCCAGTAGTATAGAGACTAGCGGGGGGTCGACCGGGGAGCTGTTTTTT
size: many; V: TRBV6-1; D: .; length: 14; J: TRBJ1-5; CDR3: CASRGPGGYRPQHF; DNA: TGTGCCAGCAGGGGGCCGGGGGGATACCGGCCCCAGCATTTT
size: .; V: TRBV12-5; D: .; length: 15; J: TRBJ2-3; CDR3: CASGLFQQSTDTQYF; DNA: TGTGCTAGTGGTTTATTTCAACAAAGCACAGATACGCAGTATTTT
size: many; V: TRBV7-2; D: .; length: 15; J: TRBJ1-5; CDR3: CASSGTTGSNQPQHF; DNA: TGTGCCAGCAGCGGAACGACGGGTTCCAATCAGCCCCAGCATTTT
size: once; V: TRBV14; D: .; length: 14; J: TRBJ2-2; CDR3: CASSSRAGTGELFF; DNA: TGTGCCAGCAGCAGCAGGGCGGGGACCGGGGAGCTGTTTTTT
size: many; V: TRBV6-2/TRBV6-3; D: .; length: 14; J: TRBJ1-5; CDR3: CASSYPLVNQPQHF; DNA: TGTGCCAGCAGTTACCCTCTGGTTAATCAGCCCCAGCATTTT
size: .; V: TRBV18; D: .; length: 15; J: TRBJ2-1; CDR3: CASSPPTRDANEQFF; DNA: TGTGCCAGCTCACCACCCACTAGGGACGCCAATGAGCAGTTCTTC
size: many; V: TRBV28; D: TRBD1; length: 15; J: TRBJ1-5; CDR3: CASSSGQGEWQPQHF; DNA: TGTGCCAGCAGTTCAGGACAGGGGGAATGGCAGCCCCAGCATTTT
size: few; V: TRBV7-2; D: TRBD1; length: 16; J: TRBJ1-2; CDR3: CASSLDFAGQVEGYTF; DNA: TGTGCCAGCAGCTTAGATTTCGCGGGACAGGTGGAGGGCTACACCTTC
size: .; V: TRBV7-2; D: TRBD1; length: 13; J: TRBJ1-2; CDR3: CASSPRTGWGYTF; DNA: TGTGCCAGCAGCCCGCGGACAGGGTGGGGCTACACCTTC
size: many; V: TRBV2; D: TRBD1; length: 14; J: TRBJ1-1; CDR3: CASRKQGGSTEAFF; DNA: TGTGCCAGCAGAAAACAGGGGGGGTCCACTGAAGCTTTCTTT
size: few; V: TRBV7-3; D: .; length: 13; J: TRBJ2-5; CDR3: CATERGAQETQYF; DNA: TGTGCCACCGAACGGGGGGCCCAAGAGACCCAGTACTTC
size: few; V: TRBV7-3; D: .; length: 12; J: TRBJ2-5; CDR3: CASSLIGETQYF; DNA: TGTGCCAGCAGCTTAATAGGAGAGACCCAGTACTTC
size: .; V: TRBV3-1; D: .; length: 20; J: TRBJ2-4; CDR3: CASSQEGGGVPLLAKNIQYF; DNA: TGTGCCAGCAGCCAAGAGGGTGGGGGCGTCCCCCTCCTAGCCAAAAACATTCAGTACTTC
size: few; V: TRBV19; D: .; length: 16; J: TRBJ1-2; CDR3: CASRALSGTRNYGYTF; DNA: TGTGCCAGTAGGGCTTTGTCCGGCACCAGAAACTATGGCTACACCTTC
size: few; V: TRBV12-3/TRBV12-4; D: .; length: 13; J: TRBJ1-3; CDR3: CASSPTSGNTIYF; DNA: TGTGCCAGCAGTCCAACATCTGGAAACACCATATATTTT
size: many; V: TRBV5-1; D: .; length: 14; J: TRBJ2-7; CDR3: CASSPMTPSYEQYF; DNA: TGCGCCAGCAGCCCCATGACGCCCTCCTACGAGCAGTACTTC
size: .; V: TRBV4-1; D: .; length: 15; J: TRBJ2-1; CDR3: CASILNHNGWNEQFF; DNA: TGCGCCAGCATCCTCAATCATAACGGATGGAATGAGCAGTTCTTC
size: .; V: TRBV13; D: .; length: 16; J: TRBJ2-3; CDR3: CASSSASGLNTDTQYF; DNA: TGTGCCAGCAGCTCTGCTTCTGGACTAAACACAGATACGCAGTATTTT
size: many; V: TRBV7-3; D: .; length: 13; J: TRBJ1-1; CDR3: CASSSNAGPEAFF; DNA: TGTGCCAGCAGCTCAAACGCCGGGCCTGAAGCTTTCTTT
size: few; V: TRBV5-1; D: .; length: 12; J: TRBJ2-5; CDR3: CASSRNQETQYF; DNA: TGCGCCAGCAGCAGGAACCAAGAGACCCAGTACTTC
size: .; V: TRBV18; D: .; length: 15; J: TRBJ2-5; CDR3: CASSPPAGQKETQYF; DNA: TGTGCCAGCTCACCACCCGCCGGACAGAAAGAGACCCAGTACTTC
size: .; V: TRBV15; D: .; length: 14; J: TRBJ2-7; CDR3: CATSRVRPSYEQYF; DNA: TGTGCCACCAGCAGAGTGCGACCGTCTTACGAGCAGTACTTC
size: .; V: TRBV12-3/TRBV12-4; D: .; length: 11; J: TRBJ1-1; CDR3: CASSLNVEAFF; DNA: TGTGCCAGCAGTCTGAACGTTGAAGCTTTCTTT
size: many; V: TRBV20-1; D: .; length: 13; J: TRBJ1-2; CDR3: CSATPDRSYGYTF; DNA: TGCAGTGCTACCCCCGACAGGTCCTATGGCTACACCTTC
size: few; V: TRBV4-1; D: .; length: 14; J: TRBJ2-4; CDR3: CASSLEGGKNIQYF; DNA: TGCGCCAGCAGTCTCGAGGGTGGCAAAAACATTCAGTACTTC
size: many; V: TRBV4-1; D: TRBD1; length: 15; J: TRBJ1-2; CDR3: CASSQPGQTNYGYTF; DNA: TGCGCCAGCAGCCAACCGGGACAGACTAACTATGGCTACACCTTC
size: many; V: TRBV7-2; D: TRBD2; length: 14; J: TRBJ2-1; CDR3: CASSLGPAGYEQFF; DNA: TGTGCCAGCAGCTTAGGACCAGCGGGATATGAGCAGTTCTTC
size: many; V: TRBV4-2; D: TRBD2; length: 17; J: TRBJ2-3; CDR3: CASSHVLAGVNTDTQYF; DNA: TGTGCCAGCAGCCACGTACTAGCGGGGGTCAACACAGATACGCAGTATTTT
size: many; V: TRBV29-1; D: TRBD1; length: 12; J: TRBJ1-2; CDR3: CSVEGQNYGYTF; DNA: TGCAGCGTAGAGGGACAGAACTATGGCTACACCTTC
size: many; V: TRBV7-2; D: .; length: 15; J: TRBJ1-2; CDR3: CASSLFTPGKYGYTF; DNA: TGTGCCAGCAGCTTATTTACCCCCGGGAAGTATGGCTACACCTTC
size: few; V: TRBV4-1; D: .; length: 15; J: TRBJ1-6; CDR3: CASSQDQGTNSPLHF; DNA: TGCGCCAGCAGCCAAGATCAGGGGACTAATTCACCCCTCCACTTT
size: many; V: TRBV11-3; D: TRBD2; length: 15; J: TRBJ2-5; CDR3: CASSPQAGGSETQYF; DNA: TGTGCCAGCAGCCCCCAGGCGGGGGGGTCAGAGACCCAGTACTTC
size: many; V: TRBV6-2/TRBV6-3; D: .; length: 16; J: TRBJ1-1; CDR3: CASSYGQRFKNTEAFF; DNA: TGTGCCAGCAGTTACGGACAACGATTTAAGAACACTGAAGCTTTCTTT
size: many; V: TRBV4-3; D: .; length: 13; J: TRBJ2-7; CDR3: CASSRDPGGAQYF; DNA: TGCGCCAGCAGCCGAGATCCCGGGGGTGCGCAGTACTTC
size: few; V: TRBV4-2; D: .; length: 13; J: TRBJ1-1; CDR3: CASSQDRRTEAFF; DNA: TGTGCCAGCAGCCAAGACAGGAGAACTGAAGCTTTCTTT
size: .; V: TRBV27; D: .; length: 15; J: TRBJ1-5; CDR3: CASSWTDRGGQPQHF; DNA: TGTGCCAGCAGTTGGACCGATAGGGGAGGCCAGCCCCAGCATTTT
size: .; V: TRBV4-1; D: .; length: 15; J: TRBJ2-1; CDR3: CASSQEGSAYNEQFF; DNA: TGCGCCAGCAGCCAAGAGGGGTCTGCATACAATGAGCAGTTCTTC
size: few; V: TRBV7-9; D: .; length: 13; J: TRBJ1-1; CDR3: CASSLSRGSEAFF; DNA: TGTGCCAGCAGCTTATCCCGTGGGTCTGAAGCTTTCTTT
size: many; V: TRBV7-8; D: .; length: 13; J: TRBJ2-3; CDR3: CASSWTYTDTQYF; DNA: TGTGCCAGCAGCTGGACCTACACAGATACGCAGTATTTT